The T cell receptor beta chain described here comes from a study of blood T cell repertoires in COVID-19. Across the whole study: Sites across the United States, Italy and Spain contributed samples from acute and convalescent COVID-19.

The assay was immunoSEQ multiplex PCR, and TCRdb's table has in-frame clones only and misses some. The sample has around 290,000 clones, approximately 90% seen once. Germline CDR1 reads MDHEN; CDR2 reads SYDVKM. Trimming left V 2 bases short and J 3 bases short, with 17 bases between. The CDR3 extends over 16 amino acids. The V call is TRBV28, the J call TRBJ2-7; D is perhaps TRBD1 (5 bases). The sample consisted of peripheral blood. This sequence was found in a man aged 35 to 55 with acute or convalescent COVID-19. CDR3 in DNA: TGTGCCAGCAGTTTACCAGGGAACCCCTTTAGCTACGAGCAGTACTTC. Translation gives CASSLPGNPFSYEQYF.